These 4 T cell receptor beta chains came from one sample sequenced in a study of T cells after yellow fever vaccination. TCRdb ran MiXCR on the 5' RACE reads and lists one entry per CDR3 protein. The sample gives 500,000 to 650,000 distinct CDR3 sequences, approximately 13% of which show up once; 14% to 15% is in the top ten. The source was PBMCs, collected on the day of the yellow fever booster vaccination. The receptors stem from a man under 40 who received the YFV17D yellow fever vaccine.

This clonotype appeared many times. The V gene is TRBV20-1, the J gene TRBJ2-3; weak D call: TRBD1 (6 bases). Trimming removed 1 base at V and 1 base at J, with 12 bases between. This CDR3 is 15 amino acids long. Germline loops: CDR1 DFQATT, CDR2 SNEGSKA (reference sequence). The CDR3 protein is CSARVGSGGTDTQYF. The CDR3 region has the DNA TGCAGTGCTAGAGTTGGGTCAGGGGGCACAGATACGCAGTATTTT.

The chain links TRBV14 to TRBJ2-1; weak D call: TRBD1 (6 bases). Trimming shortened V by 9 bases and J by 0 bases, and 15 bases separated the two germline ends. CDR1 SGHDN and CDR2 FVKESK come from the germline V gene. The CDR3 contains 15 residues. In DNA form, the CDR3 reads TGTGCCAGTTCACGGGACACCAGCTCCTACAATGAGCAGTTCTTC. Residues: CASSRDTSSYNEQFF.

The genes are TRBV19 and TRBJ2-3, with 9 bases identical to TRBD1. The germline gives CDR1 LNHDA, CDR2 SQIVND (reference sequence). This CDR3 comprises 16 residues. V dropped 6 bases and J dropped 3; count of bases not matched to a gene: 10. The DNA of the CDR3 is TGTGCCAGTAGCTCTACGGGACAGGGAGGGACAGATACGCAGTATTTT. It codes for CASSSTGQGGTDTQYF.

This clonotype was counted many times. The J gene is TRBJ2-7, the V gene TRBV20-1; 10 nucleotides line up with TRBD2. This CDR3 region has 15 residues. Unmatched junction bases numbered 7, after V lost 4 bases and J lost 1 base. In germline, CDR1 is DFQATT, CDR2 SNEGSKA (reference sequence). The CDR3 coding sequence is TGCAGTGCTACCCCCGGGACTAGCGTATCCTACGAGCAGTACTTC. It encodes CSATPGTSVSYEQYF.